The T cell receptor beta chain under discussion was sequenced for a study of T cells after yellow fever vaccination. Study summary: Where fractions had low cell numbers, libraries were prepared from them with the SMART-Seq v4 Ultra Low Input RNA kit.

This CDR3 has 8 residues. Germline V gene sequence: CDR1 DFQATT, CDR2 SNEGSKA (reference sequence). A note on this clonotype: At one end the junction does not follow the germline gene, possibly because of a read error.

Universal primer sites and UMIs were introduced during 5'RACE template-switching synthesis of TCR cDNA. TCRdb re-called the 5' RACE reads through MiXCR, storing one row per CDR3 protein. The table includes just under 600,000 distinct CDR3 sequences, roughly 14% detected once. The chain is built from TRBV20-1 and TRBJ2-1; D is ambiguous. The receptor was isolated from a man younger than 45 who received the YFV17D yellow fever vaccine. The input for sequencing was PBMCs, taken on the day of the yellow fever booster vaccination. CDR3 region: CSAGEQFF. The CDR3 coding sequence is TGCAGTGCTGGAGAGCAGTTCTTC.